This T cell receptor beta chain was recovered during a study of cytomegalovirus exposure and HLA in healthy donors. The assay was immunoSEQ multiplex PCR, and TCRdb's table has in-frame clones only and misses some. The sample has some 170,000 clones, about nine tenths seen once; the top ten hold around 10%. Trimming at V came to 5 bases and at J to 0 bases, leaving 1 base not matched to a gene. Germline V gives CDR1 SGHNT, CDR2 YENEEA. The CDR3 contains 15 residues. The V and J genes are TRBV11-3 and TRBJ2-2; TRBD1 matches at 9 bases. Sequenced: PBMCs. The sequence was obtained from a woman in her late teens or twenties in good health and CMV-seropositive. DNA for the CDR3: TGTGCCAGCAGCAGACAGGGGGCGAACACCGGGGAGCTGTTTTTT. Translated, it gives CASSRQGANTGELFF.